This T cell receptor beta chain appears in the sequencing data of a study of CD8 T cells in Susac syndrome. The authors reverse transcribed roughly 0.5 to 1 ug RNA with random hexamers. With immunoSEQ multiplex PCR, TCR beta CDR3 was amplified across 54 Vbeta and 13 Jbeta. One entry per CDR3 protein, called by TCRdb with MiXCR from the immunoSEQ multiplex PCR reads. The sample includes some 190,000 distinct CDR3 sequences, 85% to 95% of them seen just once. The authors negatively isolated CD8+ and CD4+ T cells and FACS-enriched TEMRA cells. From germline, CDR1 is DFQATT and CDR2 SNEGSKA (reference sequence). This CDR3 is 17 amino acids long. The J segment lost 4 bases and the V segment lost 0 bases, leaving 11 bases of the junction unmatched.

Sequencing used CD4+ T cells from PBMCs. The source of this sequence is a human donor with Susac syndrome. The chain joins TRBV20-1 to TRBJ2-3; 9 bases fit TRBD1. The CDR3, as DNA: TGCAGTGCTAGAGATCTAGGAGGGACAGGGTATGCAGATACGCAGTATTTT. Its translation is CSARDLGGTGYADTQYF.